The clone carrying this T cell receptor beta chain occurred a few times. Its specificity is not known. The record originates from a study of cytomegalovirus exposure and HLA in healthy donors. The PCR was carried out with 60 Vbeta primers and 13 Jbeta primers. Generated by immunoSEQ multiplex PCR, the TCRdb table keeps only in-frame clones and is missing some. In the table there are around 150,000 clones, 60% to 80% of which are singletons. Study findings and constraints: In a later analysis, most CMV-associated TCR beta chains appeared HLA-restricted. A later analysis appeared to link common viral pathogens to several of the most significant clusters.

Sequencing was done on a sample of PBMCs. The TCR originated in a male donor in good health and CMV-seronegative.

The CDR3 region has the DNA TGCGCCAGCAGCCAATACCTCGGACAGGGAGCAAATCAGCCCCAGCATTTT. Protein product: CASSQYLGQGANQPQHF. The V gene is TRBV4-1, the J gene TRBJ1-5; 8 positions match TRBD1. Germline V gene data show CDR1 as MGHRA and CDR2 as YSYEKL. The CDR3 extends over 17 amino acids. V shed 2 bases, J shed 4 bases, and the junction held 10 bases outside the gene matches.